This T cell receptor (beta chain) was obtained from a study of response to subunit inactivated influenza vaccine. General observations from the study: Authors proposed each seasonal influenza vaccination draws in few new T cells.

This clonotype was counted only a few times. Its target is unknown. The CDR3 consists of 13 residues. The V and J ends lost 6 bases and 7 bases, in that order; junction bases with no gene match: 3. TCRdb reanalysed the RT-PCR reads using MiXCR and keeps one entry per CDR3 protein. Among around 480,000 distinct CDR3 sequences listed, around 9.9% were seen once. V gene TRBV12-3 or TRBV12-4 combines with J gene TRBJ2-7, with TRBD2 identical over 13 bases. The sequence was obtained from a man in his forties or fifties who received an inactivated influenza vaccine. The source material was PBMCs from blood, sampled more than 35 days after vaccination. The CDR3 loop is CASSAGLAGEQYF. The CDR3 DNA follows: TGTGCCAGCAGCGCGGGACTAGCGGGAGAGCAGTACTTC.